The clone carrying this T cell receptor beta chain was recorded only once. The V and J ends lost 9 bases and 0 bases, in that order; junction bases with no gene match: 14. Germline loops: CDR1 LNHNV, CDR2 YYDKDF (reference sequence). CDR3 size: 17 residues. The data originate from a study of blood T cell repertoires in COVID-19. Repertoires were generated with immunoSEQ multiplex PCR, while TCRdb's copy carries only in-frame clones and drops some. The profile covers under 300,000 clones, with roughly 85% appearing a single time and approximately 6.6% taken by the ten largest. V gene TRBV15 combines with J gene TRBJ1-3; 7 bases are shared with TRBD1. The TCR sequence derives from a woman between 45 and 65 years old who had been exposed to COVID-19. The sequenced sample consisted of PBMCs or T cells enriched from blood (not recorded which). This CDR3 is CATRQGEYGRSGNTIYF. The CDR3 nucleotides read TGTGCCACGAGACAGGGAGAGTACGGGCGCTCTGGAAACACCATATATTTT.